This TCR beta chain was recorded in a study of human T cells and chemical hapten exposure. Study in general: Women made up most patients, who had alopecia areata, totalis or universalis.

Time point described: patch test 2, 6 weeks after DPC sensitization. Noted treatment: therapeutic diphenylcyclopropenone sensitization with weekly scalp DPC. The starting material, unfractionated whole blood, was used for total RNA extraction. The CDR3 is 16 amino acids. V gave up 5 bases and J gave up 2 bases, with 18 bases separating them. The germline gives CDR1 SGHVS, CDR2 FNYEAQ. Each CDR3 protein gets one entry after TCRdb re-called the RACE reads with MiXCR. The table lists about 380,000 distinct CDR3 sequences, around 6% of them singletons. The gene calls are TRBV7-6 and TRBJ2-5; D is possibly TRBD1 (6 bases). The sample was whole blood, taken in connection with sensitization to the hapten diphenylcyclopropenone (DPC). The source of this sequence is a woman aged 18-30 years with alopecia areata. Some clones in this sample may be carry-over from other donors' samples. The CDR3 is CASSLFDVTGQETQYF. The CDR3 DNA reads TGTGCCAGCAGCCTTTTCGACGTGACAGGACAAGAGACCCAGTACTTC. The whole variable domain, remainder taken from reference TRBV7-6 and TRBJ2-5, is GAGVSQSPRYKVTKRGQDVALRCDPISGHVSLYWYRQALGQGPEFLTYFNYEAQQDKSGLPNDRFSAERPEGSISTLTIQRTEQRDSAMYRCASSLFDVTGQETQYFGPGTRLLVL.